The 32 T cell receptor beta chains in this list originate from one sample, sequenced in a study of T cells in Graves' hyperthyroidism and ophthalmopathy (dated by TCRdb to between 2018 and 2020). Library creation used multiplex PCR. TCRdb names Illumina HiSeq 2000 as the instrument used. Amplification of TCR beta CDR3 regions was carried out from RNA transcripts. For the first round of RT-PCR on the TCR CDR3, the HTBI primer set was used together with the Qiagen OneStep RT-PCR kit. TCRdb redid the processing of the public reads, applying fastp at Q25 and MiXCR, and retained in-frame beta chains. All rows with the same CDR3 protein become a single entry with the most common DNA and genes. The sample includes over 700,000 distinct CDR3 sequences, with about two fifths observed a single time. The ten most abundant clones make up around 10% of the sample. The sequenced material came from blood. These receptors were collected from a man aged 18 to 29 with Graves' hyperthyroidism.

In this sample, this clonotype turned up a few times. V gene TRBV7-3 combines with J gene TRBJ2-2, with D possibly matching TRBD1 (5 bases). The CDR3 length is 16 residues. Trimming removed 4 bases from V and 3 bases from J, with 15 bases in between. Germline CDR1 reads SGHTA; CDR2 reads FQGTGA. The CDR3 protein is CASSSQGARHTGELFF. The CDR3 DNA is TGTGCCAGCAGCTCTCAGGGCGCTCGGCACACCGGGGAGCTGTTTTTT. The whole variable domain, filled in from reference TRBV7-3 and TRBJ2-2, reads GAGVSQTPSNKVTEKGKYVELRCDPISGHTALYWYRQSLGQGPEFLIYFQGTGAADDSGLPNDRFFAVRPEGSVSTLKIQRTERGDSAVYLCASSSQGARHTGELFFGEGSRLTVL.

This clonotype came up many times. The genes are TRBV24-1 and TRBJ1-2; D unclear. This CDR3 spans 16 amino acids. The V and J ends lost 1 base and 0 bases respectively, with 11 bases between them. From germline, CDR1 is KGHDR and CDR2 SFDVKD. The DNA for the CDR3 is TGTGCCACCAGTGATTTAGGGAGGCCTACTAACTATGGCTACACCTTC. Protein: CATSDLGRPTNYGYTF.

This clonotype showed up just a few times. This rearrangement joins TRBV12-3 or TRBV12-4 to TRBJ1-5; tentative D call: TRBD1 (6 bases). Trimming stripped 2 bases from V and 5 bases from J, with 13 bases between. CDR3 length: 15 amino acids. The CDR3 loop reads CASSLTGTQYQPQHF. The CDR3 nucleotides read TGTGCCAGCAGTTTAACAGGGACACAATATCAGCCCCAGCATTTT.

V gene TRBV24-1 combines with J gene TRBJ2-7; D unclear. Germline CDR1 KGHDR, CDR2 SFDVKD. The CDR3 totals 11 residues. Trimming stripped 9 bases from V and 4 bases from J, with 9 bases between. This CDR3 reads CATEYEYEQYF. The CDR3 nucleotides read TGTGCCACCGAGTATGAGTACGAGCAGTACTTC.

With regard to this clonotype: At one boundary the junction diverges from the germline segment, which might be a read error. The rearrangement joins TRBV7-6 to TRBJ2-7, with D possibly being TRBD1 (6 bases). Germline V gene data show CDR1 as SGHVS and CDR2 as FNYEAQ. CDR3 length: 13 residues. CDR3 protein: CAGSRGLGGEQYF. The CDR3 nucleotides are TGTGCCGGCAGCCGTGGTCTAGGGGGCGAGCAGTACTTC.

The rearrangement joins TRBV9 to TRBJ2-7, with 8 positions matching TRBD2. V shed 0 bases and J 6 bases; nucleotides not matched to a gene: 8. The CDR3 covers 15 residues. The germline V gene has CDR1 SGDLS and CDR2 YYNGEE. The CDR3: CASSVATGLVGEQYF. In nucleotides, the CDR3 is TGTGCCAGCAGCGTAGCTACGGGACTAGTAGGCGAGCAGTACTTC.

The gene calls are TRBV6-1 and TRBJ1-2; D is unresolved. The germline V gene encodes CDR1 MNHNS and CDR2 SASEGT. Trimming took 0 bases from V and 4 from J, leaving 9 bases between them. The CDR3 sequence is 14 residues long. The CDR3 sequence: CASSEARGSYGYTF. CDR3 nucleotides: TGTGCCAGCAGTGAAGCGCGGGGAAGCTATGGCTACACCTTC.

In its sample, this clonotype was seen many times. The chain recombines TRBV7-2 with TRBJ1-5; tentative D call: TRBD1 (6 bases). The V end lost 7 bases, the J end lost 5 bases, and 18 bases lay between the germline ends. CDR1 is SGHTA and CDR2 is FQGNSA in the germline V gene. This CDR3 has 15 residues. The CDR3: CASKGDASRHQPQHF. The CDR3 DNA follows: TGTGCCAGCAAGGGGGACGCCAGCCGTCATCAGCCCCAGCATTTT.

This chain uses TRBV9 with TRBJ1-6; 7 nucleotides align to TRBD1. V shed 3 bases, J shed 7 bases, and the junction held 7 bases outside the gene matches. This CDR3 comprises 15 residues. The V gene's germline CDR1 is SGDLS and CDR2 YYNGEE. This CDR3 reads CASSGPQGDNSPLHF. DNA for the CDR3: TGTGCCAGCAGCGGCCCCCAGGGGGACAATTCACCCCTCCACTTT.

This clonotype was seen once. Since a much larger clone is just one base distant, this may be a read error. The gene calls are TRBV7-9 and TRBJ2-5; 8 bases are shared with TRBD2. Germline V CDR1 and CDR2: SEHNR, FQNEAQ (reference sequence). The CDR3 sequence is 15 residues long. V was clipped by 5 bases and J by 4 bases; unmatched bases: 9. The CDR3 coding sequence is TGTGCCAGCAGCCCCCCGGGACTAGATCGAGAGACCCAGTACTTC. This gives the protein CASSPPGLDRETQYF.

The rearrangement joins TRBV15 to TRBJ1-5; D might be TRBD1 (6 bases). The CDR3 length is 17 residues. Trimming took off 1 base at V and 3 bases at J, with 16 bases between the two ends. Germline-derived CDR1 and CDR2 are LNHNV and YYDKDF (reference sequence). The CDR3 reads CATSRGGLAGDNQPQHF. The DNA for the CDR3 is TGTGCCACCAGCAGAGGGGGGCTAGCGGGAGACAATCAGCCCCAGCATTTT.

There are many counts of this clonotype. J is TRBJ1-1 and V is TRBV6-5; D uncertain. The CDR3 consists of 12 residues. Trimming shortened V by 11 bases and J by 0 bases, and 10 bases separated the two germline ends. CDR1 and CDR2 from the germline V gene are MNHEY and SVGAGI. CDR3 residues: CAVDSMNTEAFF. The DNA for the CDR3 is TGTGCCGTAGATAGCATGAACACTGAAGCTTTCTTT.

The V call is TRBV13, the J call TRBJ2-2; D perhaps matches TRBD2 (6 bases). Germline V CDR1 and CDR2: PRHDT, FYEKMQ (reference sequence). Trimming took off 4 bases at V and 8 bases at J, with 8 bases between the two ends. The CDR3 loop spans 12 amino acids. CDR3 nucleotides: TGTGCCAGCAGCTCGGGGGTTGGGGAGCTGTTTTTT. Encoded protein: CASSSGVGELFF.

The gene calls are TRBV20-1 and TRBJ1-2, with D hard to call. CDR3 length: 12 residues. Germline V gene lookup returns CDR1 DFQATT and CDR2 SNEGSKA (reference sequence). Trimming cost V 3 bases and J 2 bases, with 7 bases left between them. CDR3 region: CSARVGNYGYTF. In nucleotides, the CDR3 is TGCAGTGCTAGGGTCGGAAACTATGGCTACACCTTC.

The chain uses TRBV10-3 and TRBJ1-2; TRBD1 might be the D (5 bases). Germline V gene lookup returns CDR1 ENHRY and CDR2 SYGVKD. Trimming removed 5 bases at V and 6 bases at J, with 16 bases between. The CDR3 spans 14 residues. As DNA, the CDR3 is TGTGCCATCAGTTCCGTGCAGGGTTCGGATGGCTACACCTTC. This encodes CAISSVQGSDGYTF.

The genes are TRBV10-3 and TRBJ2-7; 10 bases match TRBD1. Germline CDR1 is ENHRY and CDR2 is SYGVKD. Unmatched junction bases numbered 12, after V lost 10 bases and J lost 3 bases. The CDR3 sequence is 15 residues long. The CDR3 protein is CASSLTGDRGYEQYF. The CDR3 DNA reads TGTGCCAGCAGCCTCACCGGGGACAGGGGCTACGAGCAGTACTTC.

V and J are TRBV12-3 or TRBV12-4 and TRBJ1-1; TRBD1 is a possible D gene (5 bases). V was cut by 7 bases and J by 7 bases, with 16 bases left in between. This CDR3 spans 13 amino acids. The CDR3 loop is CASTTGFNDEAFF. The DNA of the CDR3 is TGTGCCAGCACCACAGGTTTTAACGATGAAGCTTTCTTT.

V is TRBV6-5 and J is TRBJ1-1; no clear D gene. The germline gives CDR1 MNHEY, CDR2 SVGAGI. The CDR3 is made up of 12 amino acids. V lost 2 bases to trimming and J lost 8 bases, with 9 bases between them. The CDR3 nucleotides read TGTGCCAGCAGTTACGGCGGAAGGGAAGCTTTCTTT. This translates into CASSYGGREAFF.

The V and J genes are TRBV25-1 and TRBJ2-7; 12 nucleotides match TRBD2. Per the germline V gene, CDR1 is MGHDK and CDR2 is SYGVNS. The V and J ends lost 5 bases and 11 bases, in that order; junction bases with no gene match: 10. The CDR3 covers 14 residues. The CDR3 protein is CASSPLAGGPLEYF. The CDR3 region has the DNA TGTGCCAGCAGTCCTCTAGCGGGGGGGCCCCTCGAGTACTTC.

Notes on this clonotype: A clone one base away is much larger, so this may be a read error. The chain links TRBV7-9 to TRBJ1-2, with 9 bases matching TRBD1. The CDR3 sequence is 15 residues long. Germline CDR1 SEHNR, CDR2 FQNEAQ (reference sequence). The J segment lost 4 bases and the V segment lost 5 bases, leaving 8 bases of the junction unmatched. The CDR3 region has the DNA TGTGCCAGCAGCCCAAACAGGGGGCGAGGCTATGGCTACACCTTC. Amino acids: CASSPNRGRGYGYTF.

This clonotype was seen many times. The V and J genes are TRBV5-1 and TRBJ1-1, with D possibly being TRBD1 (5 bases). Trimming shortened V by 4 bases and J by 4 bases, and 14 bases separated the two germline ends. This CDR3 comprises 14 residues. Germline CDR1 SGHRS, CDR2 YFSETQ. The CDR3 DNA is TGCGCCAGCAGCCCCTGGTGGGGGGGCACTGAAGCTTTCTTT. Protein product: CASSPWWGGTEAFF.

This clonotype has only one observation. Just one base apart from a much larger clone, this may be a read error. It is likely a read error, because the conserved phenylalanine at the end of the CDR3 is missing. The rearrangement uses TRBV9 and TRBJ1-1; D uncertain. V was cut by 0 bases and J by 0 bases, with 9 bases left in between. Germline CDR1 and CDR2: SGDLS and YYNGEE. This CDR3 is 15 amino acids long. The CDR3 DNA is TGTGCCAGCAGCGTAGATGGACTGCTGAACACTGAAGCTTTCCTT. The encoded protein is CASSVDGLLNTEAFL.

This clonotype was detected ten times or more. V and J are TRBV20-1 and TRBJ2-7; 11 positions match TRBD1. Germline V gene sequence: CDR1 DFQATT, CDR2 SNEGSKA (reference sequence). This CDR3 region has 14 residues. V was pared by 6 bases and J by 4 bases, with 8 bases of the junction left unmatched. CDR3: CSASPGTGGYEQYF. Written as DNA, the CDR3 is TGCAGTGCCAGTCCCGGGACAGGGGGTTACGAGCAGTACTTC.

V usage is TRBV10-3 and J usage is TRBJ2-5; D is possibly TRBD1 or TRBD2 (5 bases each). Germline-derived CDR1 and CDR2 are ENHRY and SYGVKD. The CDR3 has 12 residues. The ends were cut back, 6 bases at V and 4 bases at J, with 9 bases in the middle. CDR3 sequence (DNA): TGTGCCATCAGGCCGGGACGAGAGACCCAGTACTTC. It encodes CAIRPGRETQYF.

This chain uses TRBV12-3 or TRBV12-4 with TRBJ2-5; D remains unclear. V was pared by 5 bases and J by 3 bases, with 13 bases between. CDR3 length equals 14 residues. Written as DNA, the CDR3 is TGTGCCAGCAGTGCAACGGGTCTGGAAGAGACCCAGTACTTC. This gives the protein CASSATGLEETQYF.

The V call is TRBV20-1, the J call TRBJ2-7; D may be TRBD2 (5 bases). With 4 bases removed from V and 0 bases from J, the gap between germline ends came to 13 bases. This CDR3 is 14 amino acids long. The germline CDR1 and CDR2 sequences are DFQATT and SNEGSKA (reference sequence). Here the CDR3 reads CSAIPGERSYEQYF. In DNA form, the CDR3 reads TGCAGTGCTATCCCCGGGGAACGCTCCTACGAGCAGTACTTC.

This clonotype has more than one count but fewer than ten. This chain's CDR3 is CSVDFVSTEAFF. The CDR3 coding sequence is TGCAGCGTTGATTTTGTTTCCACTGAAGCTTTCTTT. This rearrangement joins TRBV29-1 to TRBJ1-1; no definite D call. The CDR3 sequence is 12 residues long. From germline, CDR1 is SQVTM and CDR2 ANQGSEA. The V end lost 3 bases, the J end lost 4 bases, and 9 bases lay between the germline ends.

This rearrangement joins TRBV7-6 to TRBJ1-2; 9 nucleotides match TRBD1. Germline CDR1 and CDR2: SGHVS and FNYEAQ. This CDR3 contains 13 residues. V was clipped by 6 bases and J by 12 bases; unmatched bases: 11. For the CDR3, the DNA is TGTGCCAGCAGGCAGGGGACAGGGCCTGGAAACACCTTC. Translation: CASRQGTGPGNTF. Full variable domain (outside the CDR3, taken from reference TRBV7-6 and TRBJ1-2): GAGVSQSPRYKVTKRGQDVALRCDPISGHVSLYWYRQALGQGPEFLTYFNYEAQQDKSGLPNDRFSAERPEGSISTLTIQRTEQRDSAMYRCASRQGTGPGNTFGSGTRLTVV.

The V call is TRBV6-5, the J call TRBJ1-6; 8 bases fit TRBD1. Per germline, CDR1 MNHEY and CDR2 SVGAGI. The ends lost 5 bases at V and 0 bases at J; junction bases unmatched: 6. This CDR3 comprises 17 residues. The CDR3: CASSRDRTSSYNSPLHF. The CDR3 nucleotides are TGTGCCAGCAGTCGGGACAGGACGAGCTCCTATAATTCACCCCTCCACTTT.

V and J are TRBV7-9 and TRBJ2-7, with D possibly matching TRBD1 (7 bases). From germline, CDR1 is SEHNR and CDR2 FQNEAQ (reference sequence). The CDR3 sequence is 16 residues long. V was trimmed by 5 bases and J by 1 base, leaving 18 bases between them. CDR3 sequence reads: CASSIPPAGGSYEQYF. In nucleotides, the CDR3 is TGTGCCAGCAGCATTCCCCCGGCAGGGGGGTCCTACGAGCAGTACTTC.

Ten or more counts support this clonotype. This sequence joins TRBV7-9 and TRBJ2-7; D gene ambiguous. The V and J ends lost 3 bases and 5 bases respectively, with 14 bases between them. The CDR3 is made up of 14 amino acids. Looked up from germline, CDR1 is SEHNR and CDR2 is FQNEAQ (reference sequence). DNA for the CDR3: TGTGCCAGCAGCTTCGACTCGCGAGGAGACGAGCAGTACTTC. Residues: CASSFDSRGDEQYF. The whole variable domain, remainder taken from reference TRBV7-9 and TRBJ2-7, is DTGVSQNPRHKITKRGQNVTFRCDPISEHNRLYWYRQTLGQGPEFLTYFQNEAQLEKSRLLSDRFSAERPKGSFSTLEIQRTEQGDSAMYLCASSFDSRGDEQYFGPGTRLTVT.

This clonotype was detected many times. The chain links TRBV29-1 to TRBJ2-5; no definite D call. This CDR3 spans 11 amino acids. Trimming removed 2 bases from V and 6 bases from J, with 7 bases in between. Germline lookup yields CDR1 SQVTM and CDR2 ANQGSEA. Here the CDR3 DNA reads TGCAGCGTTGAACAAGTGAAGACCCAGTACTTC. This gives the protein CSVEQVKTQYF.